The clone carrying this T cell receptor (beta chain) was detected ten times or more. Its antigen is unknown. The CDR3 sequence is 15 residues long. Looked up from germline, CDR1 is ENHRY and CDR2 is SYGVKD. With 2 bases clipped from V and 8 bases from J, the junction kept 9 bases outside the gene matches. This sample is drawn from a study of T-cell reconstitution after alpha-beta-depleted transplantation in children. Study-level results: At around two months after transplant, the alpha-beta T cells were reportedly derived from several hundred expanded clones that came from non-depleted graft cells. By one year post-transplant, T-cell counts and diversity largely arose from T cells that were newly produced.

Unique molecular identifiers were incorporated when the TCRbeta library was constructed. TCRdb processed the PCR reads anew with MiXCR; each CDR3 protein has one entry. Found here are 60,000 to 70,000 distinct CDR3 sequences, roughly 4.9% of them singletons; the top ten hold approximately 20%. This TCR was sampled from a boy younger than two who had a stem cell transplant for acute myeloid leukemia, so the T cells may come from the graft donor. Sequenced material: PBMCs, mostly from graft donor cells, taken 180 days after TCRalphabeta/CD19-depleted stem cell transplant. V usage is TRBV10-3 and J usage is TRBJ2-1; 7 positions agree with TRBD1. The CDR3 DNA is TGTGCCATCAGTGAGCCAGTACAGGGGTTGGATGAGCAGTTCTTC. Encoded protein: CAISEPVQGLDEQFF.